Presented here are 17 T cell receptor beta chains from one specimen sequenced in a study of response to subunit inactivated influenza vaccine. MiXCR, run by TCRdb on the RT-PCR reads, gives a single entry per CDR3 protein. The data contain about 540,000 distinct CDR3 sequences, 20% to 25% of them singletons. Separately, the same data were catalogued under a study of T cells expressing NK-cell markers. That report notes: UMI-tagged 5'RACE template switching yielded the TCR beta cDNA.

This sample comprised CD4+ T cells sorted from PBMCs, obtained 11 to 12 days after vaccination. The receptor set was obtained from a man between 45 and 60 years old who received an inactivated influenza vaccine.

The genes are TRBV5-1 and TRBJ2-3; D not certain. The CDR3 runs 14 residues. V was clipped by 4 bases and J by 6 bases, with 15 bases between them. Germline loops: CDR1 SGHRS, CDR2 YFSETQ. The CDR3 reads CASSLGRPRDTQYF. DNA for the CDR3: TGCGCCAGCAGCCTCGGTCGCCCCCGGGATACGCAGTATTTT.

J is TRBJ2-5 and V is TRBV9; D call uncertain. V lost 0 bases and J 9 bases, leaving 18 bases between the germline ends. The germline V gene has CDR1 SGDLS and CDR2 YYNGEE. The CDR3 sequence is 15 residues long. The DNA for the CDR3 is TGTGCCAGCAGCGTAGCGACTGACCCCAATGCGGCCCAGTACTTC. The encoded protein is CASSVATDPNAAQYF.

The chain employs TRBV29-1 and TRBJ2-1; 11 nucleotides match TRBD1. The V segment lost 4 bases and the J segment 7 bases; nucleotides outside the gene matches: 9. The CDR3 runs 15 residues. Germline V CDR1 and CDR2: SQVTM, ANQGSEA. CDR3 residues: CSVGGQGVQGNEQFF. Here the CDR3 DNA reads TGCAGCGTTGGGGGACAGGGGGTTCAAGGGAATGAGCAGTTCTTC.

This clonotype has more than one count but fewer than ten. The chain has TRBV20-1 and TRBJ2-1; 11 bases are shared with TRBD2. The CDR3 is 18 residues long. V lost 5 bases and J lost 0; bases outside the gene matches: 12. The germline V gene encodes CDR1 DFQATT and CDR2 SNEGSKA (reference sequence). In DNA, the CDR3 is TGCAGTGCTCACGATCCGGGACTAGCGGAGAGCTCCTACAATGAGCAGTTCTTC. Its protein product is CSAHDPGLAESSYNEQFF.

The rearrangement joins TRBV19 to TRBJ1-2; D not resolved. Germline loops: CDR1 LNHDA, CDR2 SQIVND (reference sequence). With 3 bases removed from V and 4 bases from J, the gap between germline ends came to 9 bases. This CDR3 is 13 amino acids long. CDR3 DNA sequence: TGTGCCAGTAGTATTTCACCCCCCTATGGCTACACCTTC. It encodes CASSISPPYGYTF.

The chain combines TRBV27 with TRBJ1-2; 7 bases agree with TRBD1. The CDR3 contains 14 residues. CDR1 is MNHEY and CDR2 is SMNVEV in the germline V gene (reference sequence). The ends lost 8 bases at V and 5 bases at J; junction bases unmatched: 11. Here the CDR3 reads CASGGLDRTYGYTF. As DNA, the CDR3 is TGTGCCAGCGGGGGGCTGGACAGGACTTATGGCTACACCTTC.

This clonotype showed up many times. Germline and junction disagree at one end, which may indicate a read error. This rearrangement joins TRBV4-1 to TRBJ2-5; D may be TRBD1 (5 bases). Germline lookup yields CDR1 MGHRA and CDR2 YSYEKL. This CDR3 region has 13 residues. The CDR3 sequence is CASSPQGRETQYF. The DNA for the CDR3 is TGTGCCAGCAGCCCCCAGGGCAGAGAGACCCAGTACTTC.

The rearrangement links TRBV7-2 to TRBJ2-7; 10 nucleotides line up with TRBD2. The J segment lost 6 bases and the V segment lost 4 bases, leaving 9 bases of the junction unmatched. The CDR3 consists of 15 residues. From germline, CDR1 is SGHTA and CDR2 FQGNSA. The CDR3 coding sequence is TGTGCCAGCAGCTCCCAAGCCCAGCGGGGGGGCGAGCAGTACTTC. As protein: CASSSQAQRGGEQYF.

V is TRBV12-3 or TRBV12-4 and J is TRBJ2-7; 7 nucleotides agree with TRBD2. The CDR3 extends over 14 amino acids. Trimming cost V 6 bases and J 4 bases; bases outside gene matches: 9. The CDR3 DNA is TGTGCCAGCAGAAAGGGGACTAACCAATACGAGCAGTACTTC. Protein sequence: CASRKGTNQYEQYF.

This chain uses TRBV20-1 with TRBJ2-6; 7 bases are a match to TRBD2. The CDR3 runs to 15 residues. The germline gives CDR1 DFQATT, CDR2 SNEGSKA (reference sequence). V lost 7 bases and J lost 1; bases outside the gene matches: 7. The CDR3 spells CSGVAGFSGANVLTF. Here the CDR3 DNA reads TGCAGTGGGGTAGCGGGTTTTTCTGGGGCCAACGTCCTGACTTTC.

The chain is built from TRBV6-1 and TRBJ2-1; 8 bases line up with TRBD2. The germline V gene encodes CDR1 MNHNS and CDR2 SASEGT. Germline trimming cut 5 bases from V and 11 bases from J; bases unmatched to any gene: 14. The CDR3 has 15 amino acids. The CDR3 reads CASSPSGSYAAKQFF. In nucleotides, the CDR3 is TGTGCCAGCAGTCCGAGCGGGAGTTACGCGGCTAAGCAGTTCTTC.

This clonotype was observed a few times. The chain uses TRBV29-1 and TRBJ2-1, with a tentative D call TRBD1 (6 bases). This CDR3 is 17 amino acids long. The germline CDR1 and CDR2 sequences are SQVTM and ANQGSEA. V shed 3 bases and J shed 6 bases, with 24 bases lying between them. CDR3 in amino acids: CSVEKLGTNTVRNEQFF. The DNA for the CDR3 is TGCAGCGTTGAGAAACTCGGGACAAATACCGTACGCAATGAGCAGTTCTTC.

This clonotype appeared a few times. V gene TRBV15 combines with J gene TRBJ2-7; 8 positions match TRBD2. Germline loops: CDR1 LNHNV, CDR2 YYDKDF (reference sequence). The CDR3 consists of 15 residues. After removal of 4 bases from V and 4 bases from J, the junction contained 9 bases not matched to a gene. Written as DNA, the CDR3 is TGTGCCACCAGCAAGAAACTAGCGGACCCTTACGAGCAGTACTTC. Translation: CATSKKLADPYEQYF.

The chain joins TRBV12-3 or TRBV12-4 to TRBJ2-5; D is uncertain. V dropped 7 bases and J dropped 4 bases, with 13 bases sitting between them. This CDR3 is 13 amino acids long. CDR3 bases: TGTGCCAGCACGGACCTAGTACGAGAGACCCAGTACTTC. Its protein product is CASTDLVRETQYF.

This clonotype was seen more than once but under ten times. The V and J genes are TRBV20-1 and TRBJ1-4; TRBD1 aligns across 7 bases. J lost 10 bases, V lost 0 bases, and 5 bases had no gene match. Per germline, CDR1 DFQATT and CDR2 SNEGSKA (reference sequence). CDR3 length equals 13 residues. CDR3 protein: CSARDGSGGKLFF. As DNA, the CDR3 is TGCAGTGCTAGAGATGGGTCAGGGGGAAAACTGTTTTTT.

This clonotype has ten or more counts. The J gene is TRBJ2-7, the V gene TRBV12-3 or TRBV12-4, with unresolved D. The CDR3 sequence is 12 residues long. Trimming took 4 bases from V and 7 from J, leaving 11 bases between them. The CDR3 sequence: CASSSYIGEQYF. The CDR3 DNA reads as TGTGCCAGCAGTTCTTATATAGGGGAGCAGTACTTC.

The CDR3: CASSASGGGYTF. The CDR3 DNA follows: TGTGCCAGCAGTGCTTCGGGAGGCGGCTACACCTTC. The chain employs TRBV28 and TRBJ1-2; the D is unclear. Germline assignment: CDR1 MDHEN and CDR2 SYDVKM. The CDR3 is made up of 12 amino acids. Trimming removed 5 bases at V and 8 bases at J, with 12 bases between.